This T cell receptor (beta chain) was sequenced during a study of graft-versus-host responses after intestinal transplantation. There are 14 residues in the CDR3. V lost 0 bases, J lost 2 bases, and 4 bases lay in between. CDR1 is MNHEY and CDR2 is SVGAGI in the germline V gene. The protocol was immunoSEQ multiplex PCR, while the TCRdb copy is restricted to in-frame clones and leaves out a portion. The repertoire consists of about 24,000 clones, with 70% to 90% occurring once and the leading ten covering about 0.98%. This receptor was obtained from a human patient who received an intestinal transplant, so some T cells may come from the graft donor. The sample here was PBMCs, taken roughly 69 weeks after intestinal transplant. The V call is TRBV6-5, the J call TRBJ2-2; no clear D gene. The DNA of the CDR3 is TGTGCCAGCAGTTACTCTAGCAACACCGGGGAGCTGTTTTTT. Protein: CASSYSSNTGELFF.